The 10 T cell receptor beta chains below all came from one sample that was sequenced in a study of T cells in Graves' hyperthyroidism and ophthalmopathy. Authors of the study amplified TCR beta CDR3 regions from RNA transcripts. The HTBI primer set served for first-round RT-PCR of the TCR CDR3. TCRdb redid the calling of the multiplex PCR reads with MiXCR, one entry per CDR3 protein. The top ten hold about 20% of the sample, which has about 410,000 distinct CDR3 sequences, roughly 15% seen once. Sequencing input: blood. The source of these receptors is a woman in her thirties with Graves' ophthalmopathy.

This clonotype was counted many times. The rearrangement uses TRBV18 and TRBJ1-5, with D perhaps TRBD1 (6 bases). This CDR3 has 14 amino acids. Deletions cut 6 bases from V and 9 bases from J, with 18 bases between. Germline lookup yields CDR1 KGHSH and CDR2 LQKENI. CDR3 sequence reads: CASSSHRDRMPQHF. The CDR3 coding sequence is TGTGCCAGCTCCAGCCACAGGGACCGTATGCCCCAGCATTTT.

The table lists this clonotype with many counts. CDR3 nucleotides: TGTGCCAGCAGTCAAAGGTGGCTAGCTTACGAGCAGTACTTC. Protein sequence: CASSQRWLAYEQYF. The V and J genes are TRBV2 and TRBJ2-7, with D possibly TRBD2 on 5 matching bases. Germline CDR1 reads SNHLY; CDR2 reads FYNNEI. V was clipped by 5 bases and J by 4 bases, with 15 bases between them. The length of the CDR3 is 14 residues.

This clonotype appeared many times. The chain joins TRBV28 to TRBJ1-1, with D unresolved. Germline CDR1 and CDR2: MDHEN and SYDVKM. V lost 6 bases to trimming and J lost 6 bases, with 14 bases between them. The CDR3 runs 13 residues. The CDR3 DNA reads TGTGCCAGCAGCTTGATGAATCGGGCTGAAGCTTTCTTT. It yields the protein CASSLMNRAEAFF.

In its sample, this clonotype was seen a few times. The rearrangement uses TRBV10-3 and TRBJ1-2; D may be TRBD1 (5 bases). The germline V and J ends were trimmed by 6 bases and 2 bases, with 7 bases remaining between them. This CDR3 is built from 12 residues. Germline CDR1 and CDR2: ENHRY and SYGVKD. This CDR3 reads CAIRTENYGYTF. The CDR3 nucleotides are TGTGCCATCAGGACAGAAAACTATGGCTACACCTTC.

This clonotype was counted at least ten times. V gene TRBV28 combines with J gene TRBJ1-5; possible D gene TRBD1, 6 bases. From germline, CDR1 is MDHEN and CDR2 SYDVKM. V was trimmed by 10 bases and J by 0 bases, leaving 19 bases between them. CDR3 length equals 16 residues. The CDR3 DNA is TGTGCCACACGTAGGCAGGGGACTTATAGCAATCAGCCCCAGCATTTT. Translation: CATRRQGTYSNQPQHF. Combining the CDR3 with reference TRBV28 and TRBJ1-5 gives the whole variable domain DVKVTQSSRYLVKRTGEKVFLECVQDMDHENMFWYRQDPGLGLRLIYFSYDVKMKEKGDIPEGYSVSREKKERFSLILESASTNQTSMYLCATRRQGTYSNQPQHFGDGTRLSIL.

The chain employs TRBV7-9 and TRBJ1-4; D is ambiguous. CDR1 and CDR2 (germline): SEHNR, FQNEAQ (reference sequence). The CDR3 sequence is 12 residues long. With 5 bases removed from V and 8 bases from J, the gap between germline ends came to 9 bases. The CDR3 region has the DNA TGTGCCAGCAGCCCGCCGCCCGAAAAACTGTTTTTT. Amino acid sequence: CASSPPPEKLFF.

This clonotype occurred many times. This chain uses TRBV30 with TRBJ1-1; tentative D call: TRBD1 (5 bases). The CDR3 has 14 amino acids. Looked up from germline, CDR1 is GTSNPN and CDR2 is SVGIG (reference sequence). V lost 0 bases, J lost 5 bases, and 13 bases lay in between. The chain's CDR3 is CAWSVWGRETEAFF. Here the CDR3 DNA reads TGTGCCTGGAGTGTCTGGGGCCGAGAAACTGAAGCTTTCTTT.

Many counts were recorded for this clonotype. CDR3 sequence (DNA): TGTGCCACCAGTGATCAAAGTCATCAGCCCCAGCATTTT. It is translated as CATSDQSHQPQHF. The chain uses TRBV24-1 and TRBJ1-5; D is uncertain. The V and J ends lost 3 bases and 5 bases respectively, with 7 bases between them. The CDR3 runs to 13 residues. The germline CDR1 and CDR2 sequences are KGHDR and SFDVKD.

A single count supports this clonotype. This may be a read error, as it is one base from a much larger clone. V gene TRBV5-8 combines with J gene TRBJ2-7, with a weak D call TRBD1 (6 bases). V dropped 2 bases and J dropped 0 bases, with 12 bases sitting between them. This CDR3 comprises 15 residues. The V gene's germline CDR1 is SGHTS and CDR2 YDEGEE. This CDR3 reads CASSFRQESSYEQYF. In DNA form, the CDR3 reads TGTGCCAGCAGCTTTCGACAGGAAAGCTCCTACGAGCAGTACTTC.

The sample holds many counts of this clonotype. The V gene is TRBV3-1, the J gene TRBJ2-3, with D perhaps assigned TRBD1 or TRBD2 (5 bases each). Germline CDR1 and CDR2: LGHDT and YNNKEL (reference sequence). V was shortened by 3 bases and J by 1 base, with 11 bases between the two germline ends. This CDR3 is 15 amino acids long. The CDR3: CASSHLGGGTDTQYF. In DNA form, the CDR3 reads TGTGCCAGCAGCCACCTTGGGGGAGGCACAGATACGCAGTATTTT.